These 28 T cell receptor beta chains were all obtained from the same sample, sequenced in a study of T cells after posttransplantation cyclophosphamide. TCRdb keeps only in-frame clones here, not all; method: immunoSEQ multiplex PCR. Of about 47,000 clones listed, roughly nine tenths are singletons. The sequencing sample was made of PBMCs. These receptors came from a woman in her 50s in good health and a related stem cell transplant donor.

This clone was counted a single time. The V call is TRBV5-1, the J call TRBJ2-5; 12 bases are a match to TRBD1. After removal of 4 bases from V and 0 bases from J, the junction contained 4 bases not matched to a gene. The germline V gene encodes CDR1 SGHRS and CDR2 YFSETQ. This CDR3 is built from 16 residues. DNA for the CDR3: TGCGCCAGCAGCCCGGGGACAGGGGGCTACCAAGAGACCCAGTACTTC. Translated, it gives CASSPGTGGYQETQYF.

The rearrangement uses TRBV7-2 and TRBJ1-1; D might be TRBD1 (5 bases). Germline assignment: CDR1 SGHTA and CDR2 FQGNSA. This CDR3 comprises 13 residues. The V end was cut by 5 bases, the J end by 6 bases, with 13 bases between. The CDR3 DNA reads as TGTGCCAGCAGCCGCCCAGGGATTCCTGAAGCTTTCTTT. Protein product: CASSRPGIPEAFF. Full variable domain (rest looked up from reference TRBV7-2 and TRBJ1-1): GAGVSQSPSNKVTEKGKDVELRCDPISGHTALYWYRQSLGQGLEFLIYFQGNSAPDKSGLPSDRFSAERTGGSVSTLTIQRTQQEDSAVYLCASSRPGIPEAFFGQGTRLTVV.

V is TRBV19 and J is TRBJ1-1; D might be TRBD1 (6 bases). Per germline, CDR1 LNHDA and CDR2 SQIVND (reference sequence). Trimming shortened V by 5 bases and J by 3 bases, and 13 bases separated the two germline ends. The CDR3 runs 14 residues. The CDR3 DNA is TGTGCCAGTAGTCCCCGTGGGGGCGACACTGAAGCTTTCTTT. This codes for CASSPRGGDTEAFF.

The chain joins TRBV5-1 to TRBJ2-6; 8 bases agree with TRBD1. Germline CDR1 SGHRS, CDR2 YFSETQ. CDR3 length: 17 amino acids. Losses at the gene ends were 3 bases for V and 0 bases for J; bases not matched to a gene: 5. CDR3 sequence reads: CASSWRQGSSGANVLTF. CDR3 in DNA: TGCGCCAGCAGCTGGAGACAGGGGAGCTCTGGGGCCAACGTCCTGACTTTC.

The chain uses TRBV2 and TRBJ2-3, with 11 bases identical to TRBD2. The germline CDR1 and CDR2 sequences are SNHLY and FYNNEI. The CDR3 totals 16 residues. V was pared by 6 bases and J by 2 bases, with 7 bases of the junction left unmatched. CDR3 sequence (DNA): TGTGCCAGCAGAACTAGCGGGAGTAAGTTCACAGATACGCAGTATTTT. Protein product: CASRTSGSKFTDTQYF. Full variable domain (remainder filled in from reference TRBV2 and TRBJ2-3): EPEVTQTPSHQVTQMGQEVILRCVPISNHLYFYWYRQILGQKVEFLVSFYNNEISEKSEIFDDQFSVERPDGSNFTLKIRSTKLEDSAMYFCASRTSGSKFTDTQYFGPGTRLTVL.

V is TRBV10-3 and J is TRBJ2-5; a possible D gene is TRBD2 (7 bases). V was cut by 11 bases and J by 4 bases, with 20 bases left in between. This CDR3 is built from 14 residues. Germline CDR1 and CDR2: ENHRY and SYGVKD. The CDR3 DNA reads as TGTGCCTCGTCGAGGGGGAGGGAGGGAGAGACCCAGTACTTC. Protein product: CASSRGREGETQYF.

The chain employs TRBV11-3 and TRBJ2-5; 13 nucleotides align to TRBD2. CDR3 length equals 15 residues. V lost 5 bases to trimming and J lost 5 bases; unmatched junction nucleotides: 5. Germline CDR1 is SGHNT and CDR2 is YENEEA. The DNA for the CDR3 is TGTGCCAGCAGCCACGGGACTAGCGGGAAGGAGACCCAGTACTTC. Translation: CASSHGTSGKETQYF.

This clone came up a few times. This chain joins TRBV28 and TRBJ1-3, with TRBD1 matching 7 bases. CDR3 length: 16 amino acids. Germline loops: CDR1 MDHEN, CDR2 SYDVKM. After removal of 2 bases from V and 2 bases from J, the junction contained 6 bases not matched to a gene. The CDR3 DNA reads TGTGCCAGCAGTTTAATAGAGGGGGCACCTGGAAACACCATATATTTT. Translated: CASSLIEGAPGNTIYF.

The chain carries TRBV12-5 and TRBJ1-5, with 10 nucleotides matching TRBD1. With V trimmed by 2 bases and J by 3 bases, 4 bases remained unmatched. The germline V gene encodes CDR1 LGHNT and CDR2 FRNRAP. The CDR3 sequence is 16 residues long. For the CDR3, the DNA is TGTGCTAGTGGTTTGCAAGGGACAGGGGTCAATCAGCCCCAGCATTTT. As protein: CASGLQGTGVNQPQHF.

The chain employs TRBV6-6 and TRBJ2-7; possible D gene TRBD2, 5 bases. CDR3 length: 13 amino acids. The V gene lost 4 bases and the J gene lost 2 bases, with 9 bases spanning the gap. In germline, CDR1 is MNHNY, CDR2 SVGAGI (reference sequence). The CDR3 DNA follows: TGTGCCAGCAGTTCAAGCGGTCCCTACGAGCAGTACTTC. Translated: CASSSSGPYEQYF.

This chain connects TRBV19 to TRBJ2-7; 8 bases match TRBD1. CDR1 is LNHDA and CDR2 is SQIVND in the germline V gene (reference sequence). CDR3 length: 12 amino acids. The V segment lost 3 bases and the J segment 7 bases; nucleotides outside the gene matches: 2. The CDR3 DNA sequence: TGTGCCAGTAGTATGGGGGACAGGGAGCAGTACTTC. Translating gives CASSMGDREQYF. Filled out from reference TRBV19 and TRBJ2-7, the complete variable domain reads DGGITQSPKYLFRKEGQNVTLSCEQNLNHDAMYWYRQDPGQGLRLIYYSQIVNDFQKGDIAEGYSVSREKKESFPLTVTSAQKNPTAFYLCASSMGDREQYFGPGTRLTVT.

The V call is TRBV6-1, the J call TRBJ1-6, with a possible D match to TRBD1 (6 bases). Germline loops: CDR1 MNHNS, CDR2 SASEGT. V lost 4 bases, J lost 9 bases, and 13 bases lay in between. The CDR3 runs to 14 residues. CDR3 sequence: CASSATGRGSPLHF. The CDR3 nucleotides are TGTGCCAGCAGTGCCACAGGGAGAGGTTCACCCCTCCACTTT.

This chain joins TRBV7-2 and TRBJ1-5; 10 nucleotides align to TRBD1. V trimming: 3 bases; J trimming: 5 bases; junction bases outside the gene matches: 4. Germline V lookup: CDR1 SGHTA, CDR2 FQGNSA. The CDR3 length is 15 residues. In nucleotides, the CDR3 is TGTGCCAGCAGCTTCTGGACAGGGGGAGATCAGCCCCAGCATTTT. Encoded protein: CASSFWTGGDQPQHF.

The V call is TRBV19, the J call TRBJ1-5, with TRBD1 matching 7 bases. The CDR3 length is 16 residues. V shed 6 bases and J 2 bases; nucleotides not matched to a gene: 10. CDR1 and CDR2 from the germline V gene are LNHDA and SQIVND (reference sequence). CDR3 in DNA: TGTGCCAGTAGGGGGCAGGGGGGTACGGGCAATCAGCCCCAGCATTTT. Its translation is CASRGQGGTGNQPQHF.

The chain links TRBV13 to TRBJ2-3, with D possibly being TRBD2 (6 bases). V was trimmed by 5 bases and J by 9 bases, leaving 15 bases between them. This CDR3 contains 13 residues. Germline V gives CDR1 PRHDT, CDR2 FYEKMQ (reference sequence). The CDR3 DNA reads TGTGCCAGCAGCCAGAGTTTGGGGAGGACGCAGTATTTT. It specifies CASSQSLGRTQYF.

This rearrangement joins TRBV7-7 to TRBJ2-5; D is perhaps TRBD1 (5 bases). Germline V gene lookup returns CDR1 SSHAT and CDR2 FNYEAQ (reference sequence). V dropped 2 bases and J dropped 2 bases, with 15 bases sitting between them. The CDR3 has 16 residues. This CDR3 is CASSLIPGQGQETQYF. DNA for the CDR3: TGTGCCAGCAGCTTAATTCCCGGGCAGGGTCAAGAGACCCAGTACTTC. The entire variable domain, with the rest obtained from reference TRBV7-7 and TRBJ2-5, is as follows: GAGVSQSPRYKVTKRGQDVTLRCDPISSHATLYWYQQALGQGPEFLTYFNYEAQPDKSGLPSDRFSAERPEGSISTLTIQRTEQRDSAMYRCASSLIPGQGQETQYFGPGTRLLVL.

This sequence joins TRBV15 and TRBJ2-3; tentative D call: TRBD2 (5 bases). Germline CDR1 and CDR2: LNHNV and YYDKDF (reference sequence). The V end lost 1 base, the J end lost 0 bases, and 8 bases lay between the germline ends. The CDR3 covers 15 residues. CDR3 coding DNA: TGTGCCACCAGCAGAGGACGGACTAGCACAGATACGCAGTATTTT. Encoded protein: CATSRGRTSTDTQYF.

V is TRBV5-1 and J is TRBJ1-1, with D hard to call. The CDR3 is made up of 14 amino acids. Trimming left V 3 bases short and J 3 bases short, with 12 bases between. Per the germline V gene, CDR1 is SGHRS and CDR2 is YFSETQ. CDR3 in DNA: TGCGCCAGCAGCTCTAGCCCCGGGGACACTGAAGCTTTCTTT. This encodes CASSSSPGDTEAFF.

This chain connects TRBV4-1 to TRBJ2-6; a possible D gene is TRBD1 (5 bases). Between the trimmed V and J ends, which lost 4 bases and 0 bases, there was a span of 7 bases. CDR3 length: 15 amino acids. CDR1 and CDR2 from the germline V gene are MGHRA and YSYEKL. CDR3 coding DNA: TGCGCCAGCAGCCCAGGGTTCTCTGGGGCCAACGTCCTGACTTTC. The encoded protein is CASSPGFSGANVLTF.

The chain recombines TRBV11-2 with TRBJ1-1; 9 bases line up with TRBD1. J was trimmed by 7 bases and V by 1 base; bases with no gene match: 4. CDR3 length equals 14 residues. Germline CDR1 reads SGHAT; CDR2 reads FQNNGV. The CDR3 nucleotides are TGTGCCAGCAGCTTAGGATCGGGACAGGGTGAAGCTTTCTTT. It is translated as CASSLGSGQGEAFF.

The chain couples TRBV27 to TRBJ2-6, with TRBD1 matching 8 bases. CDR1 MNHEY and CDR2 SMNVEV come from the germline V gene (reference sequence). This CDR3 is built from 17 residues. The V and J ends lost 6 bases and 0 bases, in that order; junction bases with no gene match: 7. The CDR3 sequence: CASSSGTGSSGANVLTF. CDR3 in DNA: TGTGCCAGCAGCTCCGGGACAGGAAGCTCTGGGGCCAACGTCCTGACTTTC. Supplemented by reference TRBV27 and TRBJ2-6, the full variable domain reads EAQVTQNPRYLITVTGKKLTVTCSQNMNHEYMSWYRQDPGLGLRQIYYSMNVEVTDKGDVPEGYKVSRKEKRNFPLILESPSPNQTSLYFCASSSGTGSSGANVLTFGAGSRLTVL.

The V gene is TRBV5-1, the J gene TRBJ2-5, with D unclear. The CDR3 loop spans 14 amino acids. V was trimmed by 4 bases and J by 2 bases, leaving 12 bases between them. The germline gives CDR1 SGHRS, CDR2 YFSETQ. The CDR3 coding sequence is TGCGCCAGCAGCCGAGACTTCAATCAAGAGACCCAGTACTTC. It yields the protein CASSRDFNQETQYF.

The gene calls are TRBV15 and TRBJ2-1, with D maybe TRBD2 (6 bases). The V and J ends lost 3 bases and 7 bases respectively, with 13 bases between them. Germline V gene sequence: CDR1 LNHNV, CDR2 YYDKDF (reference sequence). The CDR3 loop spans 14 amino acids. The CDR3 DNA is TGTGCCACCAGCAGGCGCATGGAGGGAAATGAGCAGTTCTTC. Translating it yields CATSRRMEGNEQFF.

DNA of the CDR3: TGTGCCAGCAGTCCTACTGGGCAGGGTGGCTACACCTTC. It yields the protein CASSPTGQGGYTF. The chain carries TRBV27 and TRBJ1-2; the D gene is possibly TRBD1 (5 bases). Germline CDR1 and CDR2: MNHEY and SMNVEV (reference sequence). The CDR3 covers 13 residues. V was cut by 5 bases and J by 7 bases, with 14 bases left in between.

The chain is built from TRBV19 and TRBJ2-7; unclear D gene. This CDR3 has 14 residues. The germline CDR1 and CDR2 sequences are LNHDA and SQIVND (reference sequence). V lost 3 bases to trimming and J lost 5 bases, with 14 bases between them. The CDR3 loop reads CASSINVEVHEQYF. CDR3 in DNA: TGTGCCAGTAGTATTAATGTAGAGGTCCACGAGCAGTACTTC.

This sequence joins TRBV10-3 and TRBJ1-4; tentative D call: TRBD1 (5 bases). CDR3 length: 15 amino acids. The germline CDR1 and CDR2 sequences are ENHRY and SYGVKD. V was pared by 3 bases and J by 3 bases, with 11 bases between. CDR3 coding DNA: TGTGCCATCAGTGACCCCAGGGTGCCTAATGAAAAACTGTTTTTT. It encodes CAISDPRVPNEKLFF.

This clone was seen only once. The chain carries TRBV5-1 and TRBJ1-4; 8 bases agree with TRBD1. Germline V gene sequence: CDR1 SGHRS, CDR2 YFSETQ. V shed 3 bases, J shed 4 bases, and the junction held 2 bases outside the gene matches. The CDR3 consists of 14 residues. The CDR3 spells CASSSTGGNEKLFF. CDR3 nucleotide sequence: TGCGCCAGCAGCTCTACAGGGGGTAATGAAAAACTGTTTTTT.

The chain couples TRBV5-5 to TRBJ1-4; 7 nucleotides match TRBD1. This CDR3 contains 14 residues. The J segment lost 8 bases and the V segment lost 0 bases, leaving 4 bases of the junction unmatched. Germline V lookup: CDR1 SGHKS, CDR2 YYEKEE (reference sequence). The CDR3 coding sequence is TGTGCCAGCAGCTTGGAGGGGACAGAAGAAAAACTGTTTTTT. Its protein product is CASSLEGTEEKLFF.